This TCR beta chain originates from a study of cytomegalovirus exposure and HLA in healthy donors. For this clone: Its antigen is currently unknown.

In the PCR, 60 Vbeta and 13 Jbeta primers were used. TCRdb keeps only in-frame clones here, not all; method: immunoSEQ multiplex PCR. The sample comprises over 130,000 clones, 70% to 85% of which are singletons, and around 1.5% rests with the top ten. Findings and caveats of the study: It was taken for granted in presence/absence analyses that sequencing depth across donors was roughly uniform. Rarity marked most TCR sequences, yet some public TCRs occurred in many donors.

The CDR3 is 14 residues long. From germline, CDR1 is WSHSY and CDR2 SAAADI. Sequencing was carried out using PBMCs. This TCR was sampled from a man between 25 and 39 years old in good health and CMV-seropositive. The chain is built from TRBV10-2 and TRBJ2-7; 8 bases line up with TRBD1. The DNA end lines up better with TRBJ2-5; the J call may be wrong. The CDR3 here is CASRSGGSQETQYF. CDR3 DNA sequence: TGCGCCAGCAGATCAGGGGGCTCCCAAGAGACCCAGTACTTC.